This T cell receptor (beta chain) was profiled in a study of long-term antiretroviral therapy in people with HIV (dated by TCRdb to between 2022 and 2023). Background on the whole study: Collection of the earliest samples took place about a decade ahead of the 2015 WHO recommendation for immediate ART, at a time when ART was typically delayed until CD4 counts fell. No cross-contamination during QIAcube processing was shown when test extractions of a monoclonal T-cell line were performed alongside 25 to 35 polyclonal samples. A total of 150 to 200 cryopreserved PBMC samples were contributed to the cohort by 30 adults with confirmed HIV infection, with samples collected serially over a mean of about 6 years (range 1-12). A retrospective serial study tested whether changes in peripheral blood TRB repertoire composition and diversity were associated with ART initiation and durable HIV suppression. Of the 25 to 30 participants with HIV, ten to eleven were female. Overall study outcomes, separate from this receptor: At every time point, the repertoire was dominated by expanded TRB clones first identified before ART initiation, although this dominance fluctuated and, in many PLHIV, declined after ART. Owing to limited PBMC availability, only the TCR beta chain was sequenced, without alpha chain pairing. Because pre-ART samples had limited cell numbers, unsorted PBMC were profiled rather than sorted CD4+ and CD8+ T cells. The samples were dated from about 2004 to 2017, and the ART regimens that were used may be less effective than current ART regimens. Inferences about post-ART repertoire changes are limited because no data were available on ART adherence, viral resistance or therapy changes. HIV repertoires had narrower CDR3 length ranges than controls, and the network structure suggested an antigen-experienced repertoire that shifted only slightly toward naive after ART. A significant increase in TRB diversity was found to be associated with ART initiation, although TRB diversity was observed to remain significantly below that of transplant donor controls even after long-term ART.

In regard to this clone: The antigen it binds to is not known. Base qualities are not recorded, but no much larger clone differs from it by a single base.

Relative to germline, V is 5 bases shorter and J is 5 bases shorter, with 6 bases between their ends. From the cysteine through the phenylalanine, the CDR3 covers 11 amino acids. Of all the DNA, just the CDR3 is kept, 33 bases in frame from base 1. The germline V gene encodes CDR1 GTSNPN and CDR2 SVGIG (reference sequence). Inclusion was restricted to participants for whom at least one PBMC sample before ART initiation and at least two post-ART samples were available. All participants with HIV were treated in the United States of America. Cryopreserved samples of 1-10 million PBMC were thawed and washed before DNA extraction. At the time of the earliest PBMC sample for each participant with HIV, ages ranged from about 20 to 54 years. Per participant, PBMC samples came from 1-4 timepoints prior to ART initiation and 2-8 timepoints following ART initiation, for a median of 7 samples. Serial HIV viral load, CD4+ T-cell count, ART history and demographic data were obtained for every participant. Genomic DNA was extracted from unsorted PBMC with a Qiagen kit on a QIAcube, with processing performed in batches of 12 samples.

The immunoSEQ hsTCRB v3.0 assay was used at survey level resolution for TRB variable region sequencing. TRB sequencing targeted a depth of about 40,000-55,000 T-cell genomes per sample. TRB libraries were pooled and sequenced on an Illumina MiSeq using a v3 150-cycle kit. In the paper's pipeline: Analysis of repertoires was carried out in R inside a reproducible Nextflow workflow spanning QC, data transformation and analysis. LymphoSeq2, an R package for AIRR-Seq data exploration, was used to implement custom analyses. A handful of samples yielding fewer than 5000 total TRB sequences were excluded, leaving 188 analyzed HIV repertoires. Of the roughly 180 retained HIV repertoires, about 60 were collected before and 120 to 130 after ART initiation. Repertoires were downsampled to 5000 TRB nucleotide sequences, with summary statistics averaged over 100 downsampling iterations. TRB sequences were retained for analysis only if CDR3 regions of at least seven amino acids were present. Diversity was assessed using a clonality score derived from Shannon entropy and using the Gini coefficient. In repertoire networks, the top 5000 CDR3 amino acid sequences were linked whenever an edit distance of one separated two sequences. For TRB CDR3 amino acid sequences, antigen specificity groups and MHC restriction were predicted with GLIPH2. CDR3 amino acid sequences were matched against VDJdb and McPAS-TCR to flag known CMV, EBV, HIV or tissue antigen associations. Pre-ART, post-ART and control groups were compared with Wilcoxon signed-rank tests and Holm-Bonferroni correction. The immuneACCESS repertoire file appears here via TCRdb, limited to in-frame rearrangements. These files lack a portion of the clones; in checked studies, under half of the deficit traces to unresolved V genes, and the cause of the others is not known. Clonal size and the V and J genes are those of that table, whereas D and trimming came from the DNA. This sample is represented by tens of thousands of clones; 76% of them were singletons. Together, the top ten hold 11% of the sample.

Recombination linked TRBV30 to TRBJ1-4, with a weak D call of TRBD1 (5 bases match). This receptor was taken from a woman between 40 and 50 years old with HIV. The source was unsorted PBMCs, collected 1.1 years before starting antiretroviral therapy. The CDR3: CAWDRNEKLFF. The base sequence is TGTGCCTGGGACAGAAATGAAAAACTGTTTTTT.